Listed below are T cell receptor beta chains from one sample, sequenced in a study of shared clonotypes between healthy human individuals. Clones were read by immunoSEQ multiplex PCR, and TCRdb kept only the in-frame ones, dropping some. Of some 1,900,000 clones listed, less than 95% are singletons. Sequenced sample: naive CD8+ T cells sorted from blood. The receptors were sampled from a man aged 18 to 30 in good health. Each CDR3 is given with its conserved first and last residue. The order of the fields is J gene, D gene, clone size, V gene, CDR3 DNA, CDR3 protein. A D gene is named only where the DNA matches it firmly. Size values are once, few and many counts, or a class for expanded clones, and some rows have none.

J gene: TRBJ1-1; D gene: NA; clone size: once; V gene: TRBV6-5; CDR3 DNA: TGTGCCAGCAGTTATGTGGAGAACACTGAAGCTTTCTTT; CDR3 protein: CASSYVENTEAFF
J gene: TRBJ1-4; D gene: NA; clone size: NA; V gene: TRBV5-4; CDR3 DNA: TGTGCCAGCAGGACCTGGGGGACGGGAGAAAAACTGTTTTTT; CDR3 protein: CASRTWGTGEKLFF
J gene: TRBJ2-2; D gene: NA; clone size: NA; V gene: TRBV5-1; CDR3 DNA: TGCGCCAGCAGCCCAAGGCCCGGGAGTCCGACCGGGGAGCTGTTTTTT; CDR3 protein: CASSPRPGSPTGELFF
J gene: TRBJ2-3; D gene: TRBD2; clone size: NA; V gene: TRBV11-2; CDR3 DNA: TGTGCCAGCAGCCCGATGACTAGCGGGAGCATGGATACGCAGTATTTT; CDR3 protein: CASSPMTSGSMDTQYF
J gene: TRBJ2-5; D gene: NA; clone size: NA; V gene: TRBV6-5; CDR3 DNA: TGTGCCAGCAATTTTAGGGCGGCAGGGAGAGAGACCCAGTACTTC; CDR3 protein: CASNFRAAGRETQYF
J gene: TRBJ2-3; D gene: NA; clone size: NA; V gene: TRBV29-1; CDR3 DNA: TGCAGCGCAACAGGACCAGATACGCAGTATTTT; CDR3 protein: CSATGPDTQYF
J gene: TRBJ1-3; D gene: NA; clone size: NA; V gene: TRBV4-1; CDR3 DNA: TGCGCCAGCAGCCAAGGTAGACAAGACCAACCTGGAAACACCATATATTTT; CDR3 protein: CASSQGRQDQPGNTIYF
J gene: TRBJ2-7; D gene: NA; clone size: NA; V gene: TRBV14; CDR3 DNA: TGTGCCAGCAGCAAGGACCTTTCCTACGAGCAGTACTTC; CDR3 protein: CASSKDLSYEQYF
J gene: TRBJ2-5; D gene: TRBD2; clone size: NA; V gene: TRBV18; CDR3 DNA: TGTGCCAGCTCGCCCAGACTAGCCTCGGGCGTGGAGACCCAGTACTTC; CDR3 protein: CASSPRLASGVETQYF
J gene: TRBJ2-3; D gene: TRBD1; clone size: NA; V gene: TRBV6-1; CDR3 DNA: TGTGCCAGCAGTGAGTGGATTTGGGACAGGGACGCAGATACGCAGTATTTT; CDR3 protein: CASSEWIWDRDADTQYF
J gene: TRBJ1-1; D gene: NA; clone size: NA; V gene: TRBV4-1; CDR3 DNA: TGCGCCAGCAGCCAGGACCTCATAGGGAGCCCTGGGGCTTTCTTT; CDR3 protein: CASSQDLIGSPGAFF
J gene: TRBJ2-7; D gene: TRBD1; clone size: NA; V gene: TRBV7-9; CDR3 DNA: TGTGCCAGCAGCAAAGGGACAGCGAGCTCCTACGAGCAGTACTTC; CDR3 protein: CASSKGTASSYEQYF
J gene: TRBJ2-2; D gene: TRBD2; clone size: once; V gene: TRBV4-3; CDR3 DNA: TGCGCCAGCAGCCAAGATTTGAGCGGGGCTAACACCGGGGAGCTGTTTTTT; CDR3 protein: CASSQDLSGANTGELFF